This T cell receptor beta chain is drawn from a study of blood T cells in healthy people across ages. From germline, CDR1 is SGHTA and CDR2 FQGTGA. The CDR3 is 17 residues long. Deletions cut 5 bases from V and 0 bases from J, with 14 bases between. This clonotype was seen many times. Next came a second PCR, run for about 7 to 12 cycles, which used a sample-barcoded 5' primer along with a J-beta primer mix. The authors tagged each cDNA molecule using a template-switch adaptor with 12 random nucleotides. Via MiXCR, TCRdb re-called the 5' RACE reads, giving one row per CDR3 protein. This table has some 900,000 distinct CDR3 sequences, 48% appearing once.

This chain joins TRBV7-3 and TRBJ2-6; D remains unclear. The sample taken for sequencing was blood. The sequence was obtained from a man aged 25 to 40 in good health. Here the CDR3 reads CASSPNGRRSGANVLTF. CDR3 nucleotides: TGTGCCAGCAGCCCTAACGGACGGCGCTCTGGGGCCAACGTCCTGACTTTC.